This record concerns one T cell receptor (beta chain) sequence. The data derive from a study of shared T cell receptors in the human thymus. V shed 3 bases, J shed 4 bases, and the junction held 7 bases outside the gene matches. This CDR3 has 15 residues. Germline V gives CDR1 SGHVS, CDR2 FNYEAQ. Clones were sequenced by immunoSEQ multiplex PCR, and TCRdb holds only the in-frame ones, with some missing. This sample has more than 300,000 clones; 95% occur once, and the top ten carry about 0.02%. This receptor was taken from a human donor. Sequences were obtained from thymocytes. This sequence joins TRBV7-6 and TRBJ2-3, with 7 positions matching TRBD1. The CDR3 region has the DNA TGTGCCAGCAGCTTGACAGGGAGTTGGGCAGATACGCAGTATTTT. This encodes CASSLTGSWADTQYF. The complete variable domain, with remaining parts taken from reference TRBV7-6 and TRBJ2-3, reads GAGVSQSPRYKVTKRGQDVALRCDPISGHVSLYWYRQALGQGPEFLTYFNYEAQQDKSGLPNDRFSAERPEGSISTLTIQRTEQRDSAMYRCASSLTGSWADTQYFGPGTRLTVL.